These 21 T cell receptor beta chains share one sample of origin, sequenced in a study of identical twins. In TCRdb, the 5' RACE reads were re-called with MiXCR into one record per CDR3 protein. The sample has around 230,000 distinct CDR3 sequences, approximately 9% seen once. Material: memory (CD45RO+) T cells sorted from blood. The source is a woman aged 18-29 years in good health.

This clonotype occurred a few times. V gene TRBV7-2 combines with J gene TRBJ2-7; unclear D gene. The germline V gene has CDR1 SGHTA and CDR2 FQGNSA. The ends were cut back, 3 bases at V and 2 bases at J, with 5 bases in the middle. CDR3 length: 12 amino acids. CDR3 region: CASSFLAYEQYF. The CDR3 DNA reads TGTGCCAGCAGCTTCTTGGCCTACGAGCAGTACTTC.

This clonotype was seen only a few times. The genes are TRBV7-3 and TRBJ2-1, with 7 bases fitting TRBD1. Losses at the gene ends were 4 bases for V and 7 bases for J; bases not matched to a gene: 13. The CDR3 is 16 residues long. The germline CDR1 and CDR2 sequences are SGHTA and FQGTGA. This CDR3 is CASSSEQGTRNNEQFF. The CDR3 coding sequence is TGTGCCAGCAGCTCCGAACAGGGGACAAGGAATAATGAGCAGTTCTTC.

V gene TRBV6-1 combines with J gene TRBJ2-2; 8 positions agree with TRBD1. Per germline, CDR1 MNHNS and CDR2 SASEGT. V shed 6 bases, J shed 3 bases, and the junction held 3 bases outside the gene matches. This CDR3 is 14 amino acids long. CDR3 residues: CASSQDRDTGELFF. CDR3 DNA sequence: TGTGCCAGCAGCCAGGACAGGGACACCGGGGAGCTGTTTTTT.

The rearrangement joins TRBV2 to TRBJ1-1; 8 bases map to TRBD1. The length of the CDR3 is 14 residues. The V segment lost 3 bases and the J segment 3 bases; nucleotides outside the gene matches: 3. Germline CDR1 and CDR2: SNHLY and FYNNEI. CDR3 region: CASSDRGLDTEAFF. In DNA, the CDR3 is TGTGCCAGCAGTGACAGGGGGCTGGACACTGAAGCTTTCTTT.

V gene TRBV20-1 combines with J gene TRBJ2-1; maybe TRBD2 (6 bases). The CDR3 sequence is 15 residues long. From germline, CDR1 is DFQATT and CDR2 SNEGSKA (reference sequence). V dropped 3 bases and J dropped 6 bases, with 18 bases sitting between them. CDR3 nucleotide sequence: TGCAGTGCTAGTGACCCGCGGGATTTAGGCAATGAGCAGTTCTTC. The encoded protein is CSASDPRDLGNEQFF.

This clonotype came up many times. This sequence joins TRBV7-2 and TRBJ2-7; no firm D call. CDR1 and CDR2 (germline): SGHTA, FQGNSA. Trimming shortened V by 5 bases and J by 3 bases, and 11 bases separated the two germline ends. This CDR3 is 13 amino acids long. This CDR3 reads CASSQDRFYEQYF. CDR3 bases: TGTGCCAGCAGCCAGGACCGATTCTACGAGCAGTACTTC.

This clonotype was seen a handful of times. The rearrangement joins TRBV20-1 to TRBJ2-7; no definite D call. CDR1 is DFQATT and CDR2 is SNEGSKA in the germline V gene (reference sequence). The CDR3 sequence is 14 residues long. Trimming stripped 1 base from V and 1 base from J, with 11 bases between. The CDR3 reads CSARGQIASYEQYF. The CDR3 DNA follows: TGCAGTGCTAGAGGGCAAATAGCATCCTACGAGCAGTACTTC.

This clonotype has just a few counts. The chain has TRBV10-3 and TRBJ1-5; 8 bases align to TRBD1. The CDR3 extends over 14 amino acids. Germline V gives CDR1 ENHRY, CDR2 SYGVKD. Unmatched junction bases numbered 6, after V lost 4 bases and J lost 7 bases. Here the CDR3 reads CAISGQGAQQPQHF. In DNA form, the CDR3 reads TGTGCCATCAGTGGCCAGGGGGCGCAGCAGCCCCAGCATTTT.

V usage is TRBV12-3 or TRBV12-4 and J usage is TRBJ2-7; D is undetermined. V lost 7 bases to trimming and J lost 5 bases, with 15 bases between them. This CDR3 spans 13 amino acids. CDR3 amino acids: CASKGSQAHEQYF. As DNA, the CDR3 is TGTGCCAGCAAGGGCAGCCAGGCCCACGAGCAGTACTTC.

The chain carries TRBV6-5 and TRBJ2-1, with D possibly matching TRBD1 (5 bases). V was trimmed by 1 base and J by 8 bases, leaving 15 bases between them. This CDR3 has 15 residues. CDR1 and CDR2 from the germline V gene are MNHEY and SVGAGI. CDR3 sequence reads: CASSYLRWGDDEQFF. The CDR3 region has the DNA TGTGCCAGCAGTTACTTAAGATGGGGCGACGATGAGCAGTTCTTC.

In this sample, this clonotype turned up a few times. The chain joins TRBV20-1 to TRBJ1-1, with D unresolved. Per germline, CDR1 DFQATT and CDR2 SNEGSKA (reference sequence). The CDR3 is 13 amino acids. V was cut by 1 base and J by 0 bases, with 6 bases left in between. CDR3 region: CSARGVVNTEAFF. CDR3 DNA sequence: TGCAGTGCTAGAGGGGTCGTGAACACTGAAGCTTTCTTT.

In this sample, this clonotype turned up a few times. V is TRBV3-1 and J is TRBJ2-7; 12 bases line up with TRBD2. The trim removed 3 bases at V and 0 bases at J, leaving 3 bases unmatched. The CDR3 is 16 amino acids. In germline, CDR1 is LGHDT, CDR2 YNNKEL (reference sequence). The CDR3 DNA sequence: TGTGCCAGCAGCCAGACTAGCGGGGGCCACTCCTACGAGCAGTACTTC. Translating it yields CASSQTSGGHSYEQYF.

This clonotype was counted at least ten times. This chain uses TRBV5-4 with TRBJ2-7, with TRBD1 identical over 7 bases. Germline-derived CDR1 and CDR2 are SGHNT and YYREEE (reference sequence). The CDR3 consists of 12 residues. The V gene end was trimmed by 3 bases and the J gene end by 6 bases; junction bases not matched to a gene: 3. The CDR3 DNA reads TGTGCCAGCAGCTCGAGGGGGCCCGAGCAGTACTTC. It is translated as CASSSRGPEQYF. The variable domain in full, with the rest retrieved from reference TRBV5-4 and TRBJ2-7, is ETGVTQSPTHLIKTRGQQVTLRCSSQSGHNTVSWYQQALGQGPQFIFQYYREEENGRGNFPPRFSGLQFPNYSSELNVNALELDDSALYLCASSSRGPEQYFGPGTRLTVT.

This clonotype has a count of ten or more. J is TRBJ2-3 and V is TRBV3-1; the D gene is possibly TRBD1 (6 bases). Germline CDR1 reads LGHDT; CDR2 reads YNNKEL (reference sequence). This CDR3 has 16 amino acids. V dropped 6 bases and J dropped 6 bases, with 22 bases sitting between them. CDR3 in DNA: TGTGCCAGCAGTACTACAACGCCACTTAGGGGGGATACGCAGTATTTT. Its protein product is CASSTTTPLRGDTQYF.

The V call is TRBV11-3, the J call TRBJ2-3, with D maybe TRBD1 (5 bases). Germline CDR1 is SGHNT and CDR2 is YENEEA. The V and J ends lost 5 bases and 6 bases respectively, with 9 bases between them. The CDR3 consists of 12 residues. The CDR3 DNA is TGTGCCAGCAGCGTAGGGGTGGATACGCAGTATTTT. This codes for CASSVGVDTQYF.

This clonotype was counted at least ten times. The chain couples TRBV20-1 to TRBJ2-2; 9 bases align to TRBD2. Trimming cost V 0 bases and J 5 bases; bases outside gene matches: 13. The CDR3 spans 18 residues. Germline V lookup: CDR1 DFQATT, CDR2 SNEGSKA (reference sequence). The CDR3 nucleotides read TGCAGTGCTAGAGATCAAAGAAGGGAGAGCGGGAGGACCGGGGAGCTGTTTTTT. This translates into CSARDQRRESGRTGELFF.

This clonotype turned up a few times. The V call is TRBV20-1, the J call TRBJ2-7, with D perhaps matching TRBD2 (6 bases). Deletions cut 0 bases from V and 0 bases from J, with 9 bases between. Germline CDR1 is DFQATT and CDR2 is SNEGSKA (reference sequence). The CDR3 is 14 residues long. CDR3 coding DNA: TGCAGTGCTAGAGAGGGCGGGGCCTCCTACGAGCAGTACTTC. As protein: CSAREGGASYEQYF.

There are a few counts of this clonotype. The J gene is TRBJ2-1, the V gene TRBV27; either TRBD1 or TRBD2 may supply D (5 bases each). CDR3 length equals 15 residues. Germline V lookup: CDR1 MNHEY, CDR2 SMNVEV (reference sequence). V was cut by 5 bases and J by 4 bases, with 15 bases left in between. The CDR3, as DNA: TGTGCCAGCAGTCCGGGGACGTCACTTTACAATGAGCAGTTCTTC. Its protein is CASSPGTSLYNEQFF.

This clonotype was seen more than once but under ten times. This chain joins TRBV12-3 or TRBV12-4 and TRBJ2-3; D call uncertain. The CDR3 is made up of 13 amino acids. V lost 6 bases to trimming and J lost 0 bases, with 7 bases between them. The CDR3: CASRKTSTDTQYF. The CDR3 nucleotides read TGTGCCAGCAGAAAAACTAGCACAGATACGCAGTATTTT.

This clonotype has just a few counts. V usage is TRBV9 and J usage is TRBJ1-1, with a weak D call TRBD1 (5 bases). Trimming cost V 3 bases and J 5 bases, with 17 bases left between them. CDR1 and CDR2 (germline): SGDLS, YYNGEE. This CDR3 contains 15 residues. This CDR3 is CASSASGGEGTEAFF. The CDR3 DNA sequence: TGTGCCAGCAGCGCAAGCGGGGGGGAAGGGACTGAAGCTTTCTTT.

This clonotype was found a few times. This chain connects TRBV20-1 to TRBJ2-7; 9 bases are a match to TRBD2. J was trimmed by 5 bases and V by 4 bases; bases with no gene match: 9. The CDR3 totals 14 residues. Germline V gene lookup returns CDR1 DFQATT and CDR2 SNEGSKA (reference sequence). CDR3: CSATLAGVKNEQYF. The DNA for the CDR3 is TGCAGTGCTACATTAGCGGGAGTAAAAAACGAGCAGTACTTC.